The clone carrying this T cell receptor (beta chain) was counted a single time. This sample was taken from a study of OX40 agonist ivuxolimab in advanced cancers. Overall study: In three patients, partial responses were observed, one with hepatocellular carcinoma and two with cutaneous melanoma.

The method was immunoSEQ multiplex PCR; TCRdb's version includes in-frame clones alone and lacks a portion of them. The sample yields about 22,000 clones, almost 85% seen once. V lost 5 bases and J 8 bases, leaving 22 bases between the germline ends. Per the germline V gene, CDR1 is MNHEY and CDR2 is SMNVEV (reference sequence). The CDR3 sequence is 16 residues long. This TCR came from an adult with an advanced solid tumor such as melanoma, head and neck, liver or kidney cancer. The material was CD4+ or CD8+ T cells sorted from blood, obtained in a trial of the OX40 agonist ivuxolimab. This chain links TRBV27 with TRBJ2-1; maybe TRBD2 (5 bases). The CDR3 DNA sequence: TGTGCCAGCAGTGATCTGTGGGCGGACTTCTCTCATGAGCAGTTCTTC. Protein product: CASSDLWADFSHEQFF.